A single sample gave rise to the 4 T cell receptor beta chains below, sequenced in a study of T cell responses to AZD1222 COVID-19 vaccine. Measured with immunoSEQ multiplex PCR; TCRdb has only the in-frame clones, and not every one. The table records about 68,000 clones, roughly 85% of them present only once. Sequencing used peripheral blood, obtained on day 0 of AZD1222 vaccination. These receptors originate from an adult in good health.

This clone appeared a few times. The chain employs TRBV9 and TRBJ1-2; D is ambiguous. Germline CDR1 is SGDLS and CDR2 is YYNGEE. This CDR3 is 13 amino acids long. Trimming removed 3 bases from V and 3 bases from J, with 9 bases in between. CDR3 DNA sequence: TGTGCCAGCAGCGGTACTGCGGACTATGGCTACACCTTC. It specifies CASSGTADYGYTF. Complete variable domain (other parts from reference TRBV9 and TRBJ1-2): DSGVTQTPKHLITATGQRVTLRCSPRSGDLSVYWYQQSLDQGLQFLIQYYNGEERAKGNILERFSAQQFPDLHSELNLSSLELGDSALYFCASSGTADYGYTFGSGTRLTVV.

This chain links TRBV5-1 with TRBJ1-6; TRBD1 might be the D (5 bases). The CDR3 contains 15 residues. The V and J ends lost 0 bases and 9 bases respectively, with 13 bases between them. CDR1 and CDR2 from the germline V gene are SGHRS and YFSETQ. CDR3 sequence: CASSLDWGIGSPLHF. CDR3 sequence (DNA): TGCGCCAGCAGCTTGGATTGGGGGATTGGTTCACCCCTCCACTTT.

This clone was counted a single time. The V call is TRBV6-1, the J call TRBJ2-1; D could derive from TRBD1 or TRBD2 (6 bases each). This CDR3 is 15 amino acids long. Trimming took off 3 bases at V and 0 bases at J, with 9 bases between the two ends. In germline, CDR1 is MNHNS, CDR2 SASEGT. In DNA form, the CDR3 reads TGTGCCAGCAGTGAGCGGGACAACTCCTACAATGAGCAGTTCTTC. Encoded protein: CASSERDNSYNEQFF.

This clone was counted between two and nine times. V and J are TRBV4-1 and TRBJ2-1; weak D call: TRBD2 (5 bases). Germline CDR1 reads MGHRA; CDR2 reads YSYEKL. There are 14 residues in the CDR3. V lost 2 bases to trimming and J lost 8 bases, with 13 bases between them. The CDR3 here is CASSQNPTRDEQFF. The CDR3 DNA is TGCGCCAGCAGCCAAAACCCCACTAGGGATGAGCAGTTCTTC.